The 32 T cell receptor beta chains reported below all come from one sample, sequenced in a study of shared clonotypes between healthy human individuals (dated by TCRdb to the early 2020s). The protocol used for the library was the immunoSEQ multiplex PCR assay. Sourced from immuneACCESS, this table was stored by TCRdb with only in-frame sequences that have V and J called. A share of the clones is absent; for the studies checked, an unresolved V gene accounts for under half, and the remainder has no known explanation. In this sample the table shows 1,500,000 or so clones, about 96% of which occur a single time. The ten most abundant clones make up approximately 1.2% of the sample. The sample consisted of naive CD4+ T cells sorted from blood. This specimen's cell subset or site label, interpreted: CD45RA+ positively selected. The receptors come from a man aged 30-40 years in good health.

This clone was seen a few times. The chain links TRBV5-1 to TRBJ2-2; D remains unclear. V lost 3 bases to trimming and J lost 3 bases, with 3 bases between them. The germline V gene encodes CDR1 SGHRS and CDR2 YFSETQ. CDR3 size: 12 residues. CDR3 coding DNA: TGCGCCAGCAGCTGGGACACCGGGGAGCTGTTTTTT. It yields the protein CASSWDTGELFF.

V usage is TRBV4-1 and J usage is TRBJ2-5; D is possibly TRBD1 or TRBD2 (5 bases each). The CDR3 totals 16 residues. V was trimmed by 0 bases and J by 1 base, leaving 12 bases between them. Per germline, CDR1 MGHRA and CDR2 YSYEKL. CDR3 sequence (DNA): TGCGCCAGCAGCCAAGAAAGGGGACGAATCCAAGAGACCCAGTACTTC. This sequence encodes CASSQERGRIQETQYF.

This chain joins TRBV29-1 and TRBJ2-5; possibly TRBD2 for D (6 bases). Germline assignment: CDR1 SQVTM and CDR2 ANQGSEA. The CDR3 has 13 amino acids. This chain's CDR3 is CWRVGVYQETQYF. The CDR3 DNA sequence: TGCTGGAGGGTCGGCGTGTACCAAGAGACCCAGTACTTC.

The V call is TRBV5-1, the J call TRBJ2-7; possible D gene TRBD1, 6 bases. V dropped 0 bases and J dropped 6 bases, with 13 bases sitting between them. Germline V gene sequence: CDR1 SGHRS, CDR2 YFSETQ. The CDR3 length is 14 residues. The CDR3 coding sequence is TGCGCCAGCAGCTTGGCCGGGCCAGGGGTCGAGCAGTACTTC. This sequence encodes CASSLAGPGVEQYF.

This chain connects TRBV2 to TRBJ2-2, with D perhaps matching TRBD1 or TRBD2 (5 bases each). Germline assignment: CDR1 SNHLY and CDR2 FYNNEI. With 4 bases removed from V and 2 bases from J, the gap between germline ends came to 11 bases. CDR3 length equals 15 residues. Here the CDR3 DNA reads TGTGCCAGCAGTGTGAGGGGAGTAAACACCGGGGAGCTGTTTTTT. This sequence encodes CASSVRGVNTGELFF.

V and J are TRBV19 and TRBJ2-7; 7 bases map to TRBD1. The CDR3 contains 13 residues. V shed 3 bases and J 6 bases; nucleotides not matched to a gene: 5. Per the germline V gene, CDR1 is LNHDA and CDR2 is SQIVND (reference sequence). CDR3 DNA sequence: TGTGCCAGTAGTATGGTAGGGGACAGCGAGCAGTACTTC. It is translated as CASSMVGDSEQYF. Full variable domain (missing parts from reference TRBV19 and TRBJ2-7): DGGITQSPKYLFRKEGQNVTLSCEQNLNHDAMYWYRQDPGQGLRLIYYSQIVNDFQKGDIAEGYSVSREKKESFPLTVTSAQKNPTAFYLCASSMVGDSEQYFGPGTRLTVT.

This chain links TRBV6-1 with TRBJ1-2; D ambiguous. The CDR3 extends over 12 amino acids. V lost 3 bases to trimming and J lost 1 base, with 3 bases between them. Per the germline V gene, CDR1 is MNHNS and CDR2 is SASEGT. CDR3 DNA: TGTGCCAGCAGTGACCGTAACTATGGCTACACCTTC. Its translation is CASSDRNYGYTF.

Of note for this clone: The same CDR3 also results from other DNA sequences found in this sample. The V call is TRBV28, the J call TRBJ1-1, with D unclear. V lost 5 bases and J lost 0, with 4 bases in between. Germline assignment: CDR1 MDHEN and CDR2 SYDVKM. There are 12 residues in the CDR3. In DNA form, the CDR3 reads TGTGCCAGCAGTACGCTGAACACTGAAGCTTTCTTT. It specifies CASSTLNTEAFF.

The chain recombines TRBV29-1 with TRBJ1-1, with D possibly matching TRBD1 (6 bases). CDR1 is SQVTM and CDR2 is ANQGSEA in the germline V gene. V was shortened by 0 bases and J by 1 base, with 18 bases between the two germline ends. CDR3 length equals 17 residues. CDR3 loop: CSVEDLYSRGRNTEAFF. For the CDR3, the DNA is TGCAGCGTTGAAGACTTATACTCCAGGGGAAGGAACACTGAAGCTTTCTTT.

CDR3: CATHPGQGPYEQYF. CDR3 bases: TGTGCCACTCACCCTGGACAGGGCCCCTACGAGCAGTACTTC. This chain uses TRBV19 with TRBJ2-7; TRBD1 matches at 8 bases. The germline V gene encodes CDR1 LNHDA and CDR2 SQIVND (reference sequence). After removal of 10 bases from V and 2 bases from J, the junction contained 10 bases not matched to a gene. The CDR3 contains 14 residues.

The V gene is TRBV10-3, the J gene TRBJ2-6; 8 nucleotides line up with TRBD2. With 0 bases clipped from V and 2 bases from J, the junction kept 3 bases outside the gene matches. Looked up from germline, CDR1 is ENHRY and CDR2 is SYGVKD. The CDR3 length is 17 residues. The CDR3 nucleotides read TGTGCCATCAGTGAGTCGGCGGGAGGCACTGGGGCCAACGTCCTGACTTTC. Residues: CAISESAGGTGANVLTF.

V is TRBV30 and J is TRBJ2-7; TRBD2 might be the D (5 bases). CDR1 and CDR2 (germline): GTSNPN, SVGIG (reference sequence). The CDR3 loop spans 15 amino acids. V lost 2 bases and J 0 bases, leaving 14 bases between the germline ends. The CDR3 DNA sequence: TGTGCCTGGAGTCGGGATCGAGCCCACTCCTACGAGCAGTACTTC. This translates into CAWSRDRAHSYEQYF.

The chain employs TRBV6-6 and TRBJ2-7, with D possibly TRBD1 on 6 matching bases. CDR1 is MNHNY, CDR2 SVGAGI, per germline (reference sequence). The length of the CDR3 is 16 residues. V was trimmed by 5 bases and J by 0 bases, leaving 17 bases between them. CDR3 sequence (DNA): TGTGCCAGCAGTGGGACAACTCGAAACAGCTCCTACGAGCAGTACTTC. Protein: CASSGTTRNSSYEQYF.

The chain has TRBV5-1 and TRBJ2-2, with TRBD2 as a possible D gene (6 bases). CDR1 and CDR2 from the germline V gene are SGHRS and YFSETQ. V lost 2 bases to trimming and J lost 4 bases, with 21 bases between them. The CDR3 has 18 residues. The CDR3 region is CASSLGRLTGAGTGELFF. In DNA, the CDR3 is TGCGCCAGCAGCTTAGGACGCCTAACCGGAGCGGGCACCGGGGAGCTGTTTTTT.

The CDR3 is CSVDRISTDTQYF. Here the CDR3 DNA reads TGCAGCGTTGATCGGATTTCCACAGATACGCAGTATTTT. This rearrangement joins TRBV29-1 to TRBJ2-3; no clear D gene. The V gene's germline CDR1 is SQVTM and CDR2 ANQGSEA. This CDR3 spans 13 amino acids. V lost 3 bases, J lost 2 bases, and 9 bases lay in between.

The genes are TRBV5-1 and TRBJ2-3; either TRBD1 or TRBD2 may supply D (6 bases each). Trimming removed 7 bases at V and 3 bases at J, with 15 bases between. CDR3 size: 14 residues. CDR1 and CDR2 (germline): SGHRS, YFSETQ. The CDR3 loop is CASSGAGPTDTQYF. The CDR3 DNA reads TGCGCCAGCTCGGGGGCGGGACCAACAGATACGCAGTATTTT.

V usage is TRBV5-5 and J usage is TRBJ2-3; a weak D match, TRBD1 (5 bases). V was trimmed by 4 bases and J by 0 bases, leaving 12 bases between them. Germline CDR1 is SGHKS and CDR2 is YYEKEE (reference sequence). The CDR3 sequence is 15 residues long. The CDR3 spells CASSGEDISTDTQYF. For the CDR3, the DNA is TGTGCCAGCAGCGGAGAGGACATAAGCACAGATACGCAGTATTTT.

This sequence joins TRBV5-6 and TRBJ2-7, with 10 positions matching TRBD1. The V segment lost 0 bases and the J segment 3 bases; nucleotides outside the gene matches: 3. The CDR3 consists of 15 residues. The germline V gene has CDR1 SGHDT and CDR2 YYEEEE. The DNA for the CDR3 is TGTGCCAGCAGCTTGGCCGGACAGGGGGACTACGAGCAGTACTTC. Amino acids: CASSLAGQGDYEQYF.

The V and J genes are TRBV7-6 and TRBJ2-3; the D gene is possibly TRBD1 (6 bases). There are 14 residues in the CDR3. V dropped 2 bases and J dropped 5 bases, with 11 bases sitting between them. Germline V gene data show CDR1 as SGHVS and CDR2 as FNYEAQ. DNA of the CDR3: TGTGCCAGCAGCTTATCAGGGGTCGGAGATACGCAGTATTTT. As protein: CASSLSGVGDTQYF.

About this clone: The sample contains more than one DNA sequence encoding this CDR3. The chain carries TRBV10-3 and TRBJ2-2; tentatively, D is TRBD1 or TRBD2 (5 bases each). With 8 bases removed from V and 4 bases from J, the gap between germline ends came to 8 bases. The CDR3 spans 12 residues. In germline, CDR1 is ENHRY, CDR2 SYGVKD. CDR3 protein: CAISGTTGELFF. The CDR3, as DNA: TGTGCCATCTCCGGGACCACCGGGGAGCTGTTTTTT.

The gene calls are TRBV7-2 and TRBJ2-1; D is tentatively TRBD1 or TRBD2 (7 bases each). V dropped 7 bases and J dropped 3 bases, with 22 bases sitting between them. Germline V gene sequence: CDR1 SGHTA, CDR2 FQGNSA. The CDR3 runs to 17 residues. The CDR3 coding sequence is TGTGCCAGCACCAACCTGTCAGGGGGGGGCTTCTACAATGAGCAGTTCTTC. Its protein product is CASTNLSGGGFYNEQFF.

This sequence joins TRBV25-1 and TRBJ1-5, with 9 positions matching TRBD1. V shed 4 bases and J 5 bases; nucleotides not matched to a gene: 3. CDR1 and CDR2 from the germline V gene are MGHDK and SYGVNS. The CDR3 runs to 14 residues. In DNA form, the CDR3 reads TGTGCCAGCAGTGGAACAGGGGGCTATCAGCCCCAGCATTTT. Encoded protein: CASSGTGGYQPQHF.

The genes are TRBV18 and TRBJ1-3, with D possibly being TRBD1 (6 bases). The germline CDR1 and CDR2 sequences are KGHSH and LQKENI. The length of the CDR3 is 20 residues. Trimming shortened V by 1 base and J by 0 bases, and 22 bases separated the two germline ends. The CDR3 coding sequence is TGTGCCAGCTCACCACTCCCGTTACAGGGAAAGTCGATCTCTGGAAACACCATATATTTT. It encodes CASSPLPLQGKSISGNTIYF.

The genes are TRBV19 and TRBJ2-1, with 11 bases that match TRBD2. The CDR3 extends over 16 amino acids. J gave up 4 bases and V 6 bases, and 8 bases lay outside the gene matches. The germline V gene has CDR1 LNHDA and CDR2 SQIVND (reference sequence). In nucleotides, the CDR3 is TGTGCCAGTAGCCACACTAGCGGGAGATTGTACAATGAGCAGTTCTTC. It yields the protein CASSHTSGRLYNEQFF.

V gene TRBV18 combines with J gene TRBJ1-3; D not certain. This CDR3 region has 14 residues. V lost 5 bases to trimming and J lost 4 bases, with 12 bases between them. The germline V gene has CDR1 KGHSH and CDR2 LQKENI. This CDR3 is CASSETAWGNTIYF. DNA for the CDR3: TGTGCCAGCTCAGAAACGGCCTGGGGAAACACCATATATTTT.

V is TRBV6-1 and J is TRBJ2-7, with a tentative D call TRBD1 (5 bases). The CDR3 sequence is 14 residues long. The germline V gene has CDR1 MNHNS and CDR2 SASEGT. The germline V and J ends were trimmed by 7 bases and 2 bases, with 15 bases remaining between them. The CDR3 here is CASNSRTGAYEQYF. Here the CDR3 DNA reads TGTGCCAGCAACTCCCGAACAGGAGCCTACGAGCAGTACTTC.

J is TRBJ1-2 and V is TRBV15; the D gene is possibly TRBD1 (5 bases). This CDR3 comprises 15 residues. Trimming took off 1 base at V and 3 bases at J, with 12 bases between the two ends. CDR1 is LNHNV, CDR2 YYDKDF, per germline (reference sequence). The CDR3 nucleotides read TGTGCCACCAGCAGAGCAGGGCTTGGGGACTATGGCTACACCTTC. Translation gives CATSRAGLGDYGYTF.

This clone appeared a single time. This rearrangement joins TRBV15 to TRBJ2-1; no definite D call. The V end was cut by 0 bases, the J end by 7 bases, with 22 bases between. The CDR3 runs to 18 residues. Germline CDR1 reads LNHNV; CDR2 reads YYDKDF (reference sequence). Here the CDR3 reads CATSRDRLAVPAWNEQFF. CDR3 in DNA: TGTGCCACCAGCAGAGATCGGTTGGCCGTTCCTGCGTGGAATGAGCAGTTCTTC.

The chain links TRBV5-6 to TRBJ2-1, with D hard to call. Trimming removed 8 bases at V and 6 bases at J, with 15 bases between. The CDR3 is 13 amino acids. Per the germline V gene, CDR1 is SGHDT and CDR2 is YYEEEE. The CDR3 reads CASHQFVSNEQFF. The CDR3 region has the DNA TGTGCCAGTCACCAGTTCGTTAGCAATGAGCAGTTCTTC.

V and J are TRBV5-1 and TRBJ2-5, with D possibly matching TRBD2 (5 bases). Germline lookup yields CDR1 SGHRS and CDR2 YFSETQ. CDR3 size: 14 residues. The V gene lost 0 bases and the J gene lost 3 bases, with 9 bases spanning the gap. CDR3 protein: CASSLVGVEETQYF. The CDR3 DNA follows: TGCGCCAGCAGCTTGGTCGGGGTAGAAGAGACCCAGTACTTC.

V is TRBV5-1 and J is TRBJ1-2, with 7 bases that match TRBD1. Trimming cost V 3 bases and J 4 bases; bases outside gene matches: 9. From germline, CDR1 is SGHRS and CDR2 YFSETQ. This CDR3 contains 15 residues. CDR3 sequence (DNA): TGCGCCAGCAGCTCGGGGGGGACAGATGTCTATGGCTACACCTTC. It specifies CASSSGGTDVYGYTF.

J is TRBJ2-1 and V is TRBV7-2; TRBD2 matches at 8 bases. This CDR3 has 16 amino acids. The V segment lost 1 base and the J segment 4 bases; nucleotides outside the gene matches: 6. CDR1 SGHTA and CDR2 FQGNSA come from the germline V gene. CDR3 DNA sequence: TGTGCCAGCAGCTTAGAAGCTAGCGGGCTGTACAATGAGCAGTTCTTC. Its protein is CASSLEASGLYNEQFF.